These 13 T cell receptor beta chains originate from one sample sequenced in a study of regulatory T cells in long-lasting Graves disease (dated by TCRdb to about 2021). The time point tag for this specimen amounts to: newly diagnosed GD, antithyroid drugs for less than 3 months. For both TCR sequencing and RNA sequencing, RNA was extracted from PBMCs using TRIzol. Library creation used multiplex PCR. The instrument given in TCRdb is Illumina HiSeq 4000. TCR beta libraries were built with iRepertoire HTBI primers and Arm-PCR amplification of CDR3 regions. The public reads were reanalyzed by TCRdb: fastp trimming at Q25, MiXCR alignment, in-frame beta chains only. Records with the same CDR3 protein are collapsed into one entry carrying the most frequent genes and DNA. Present in this sample are approximately 350,000 distinct CDR3 sequences, roughly 17% of which were seen just once. The ten most abundant clones make up roughly 27% of the sample.

The sample was also linked to a second study, of T cells in Graves' hyperthyroidism and ophthalmopathy.

This specimen was peripheral blood mononuclear cells (PBMCs), taken at new diagnosis, from a patient treated with antithyroid drugs. The receptors were gathered from a man in his forties or fifties with Graves disease. Donor details come from another sample of the same person, matched by shared clones.

This rearrangement joins TRBV18 to TRBJ1-1; TRBD1 aligns across 8 bases. V shed 2 bases, J shed 2 bases, and the junction held 7 bases outside the gene matches. This CDR3 comprises 16 residues. CDR1 is KGHSH, CDR2 LQKENI, per germline. The CDR3 region is CASSPRSAGGNTEAFF. The DNA for the CDR3 is TGTGCCAGCTCACCAAGGAGTGCAGGGGGCAACACTGAAGCTTTCTTT.

This clonotype was seen only a few times. The rearrangement uses TRBV28 and TRBJ2-3, with D possibly matching TRBD2 (6 bases). The V end was cut by 8 bases, the J end by 4 bases, with 19 bases between. Per the germline V gene, CDR1 is MDHEN and CDR2 is SYDVKM. The CDR3 extends over 15 amino acids. CDR3 bases: TGTGCCAGCCCTCCCAAAGGATGGAGGGCAGATACGCAGTATTTT. Translation: CASPPKGWRADTQYF.

This clonotype came up many times. V is TRBV12-3 or TRBV12-4 and J is TRBJ2-3, with D possibly TRBD1 on 5 matching bases. V lost 7 bases and J 6 bases, leaving 14 bases between the germline ends. CDR3 length: 13 amino acids. The CDR3 is CASTLDRHDTQYF. CDR3 bases: TGTGCCAGCACCCTCGACAGACACGATACGCAGTATTTT.

J is TRBJ2-5 and V is TRBV18; weak D call: TRBD1 (5 bases). The length of the CDR3 is 14 residues. CDR1 and CDR2 from the germline V gene are KGHSH and LQKENI. Trimming left V 3 bases short and J 2 bases short, with 10 bases between. The CDR3 sequence is CASSPQGTQETQYF. The CDR3 DNA sequence: TGTGCCAGCTCACCCCAGGGCACTCAAGAGACCCAGTACTTC.

This clonotype has only a few counts. CDR3 bases: TGCGCCAGCAGCCTCCACCGGGCCAGGGGCAGGTCTGATGGCTACACCTTC. This gives the protein CASSLHRARGRSDGYTF. The chain is built from TRBV4-1 and TRBJ1-2; tentative D call: TRBD1 (6 bases). Germline V lookup: CDR1 MGHRA, CDR2 YSYEKL. This CDR3 spans 17 amino acids. Trimming removed 4 bases at V and 6 bases at J, with 24 bases between.

As concerns this clonotype: A clone one base away is much larger, so this may be a read error. The chain carries TRBV20-1 and TRBJ2-1, with unresolved D. The CDR3 sequence is 9 residues long. The V end was cut by 6 bases, the J end by 10 bases, with 7 bases between. The germline CDR1 and CDR2 sequences are DFQATT and SNEGSKA (reference sequence). The CDR3 nucleotides read TGCAGTGCCCGCTACGAGCAGTTCTTC. Translated, it gives CSARYEQFF.

This chain links TRBV4-1 with TRBJ2-5, with D possibly being TRBD1 (7 bases). The V end was cut by 3 bases, the J end by 5 bases, with 19 bases between. Germline values: CDR1 MGHRA, CDR2 YSYEKL. The CDR3 covers 16 residues. CDR3 sequence: CASSQRQGGGWETQYF. In DNA form, the CDR3 reads TGCGCCAGCAGCCAGAGACAGGGAGGAGGTTGGGAGACCCAGTACTTC.

As concerns this clonotype: Being one base from a much bigger clone, this may be a read error. This sequence joins TRBV12-3 or TRBV12-4 and TRBJ1-4; D perhaps matches TRBD1 (5 bases). The CDR3 spans 16 residues. In nucleotides, the CDR3 is TGTGCCAGCAGTTTGTCGCCGGGAGGGGTGGCCGAAAAACTGCTTTTT. Translating gives CASSLSPGGVAEKLLF.

The chain carries TRBV5-1 and TRBJ1-5, with a possible D match to TRBD1 (5 bases). CDR1 and CDR2 (germline): SGHRS, YFSETQ. V lost 4 bases to trimming and J lost 1 base, with 15 bases between them. The CDR3 is 16 amino acids. The CDR3 nucleotides are TGCGCCAGCAGCCCCTGGGGGGGAGAAAGCAATCAGCCCCAGCATTTT. Translation gives CASSPWGGESNQPQHF.

The chain recombines TRBV5-1 with TRBJ2-3; D possibly corresponds to TRBD1 (5 bases). Trimming cost V 4 bases and J 2 bases, with 17 bases left between them. Germline CDR1 SGHRS, CDR2 YFSETQ. The CDR3 covers 16 residues. Here the CDR3 reads CASSRVGQADTDTQYF. The DNA of the CDR3 is TGCGCCAGCAGCCGGGTGGGGCAGGCCGACACAGATACGCAGTATTTT.

This clonotype has ten or more counts. The rearrangement joins TRBV3-1 to TRBJ2-3; D is ambiguous. Trimming pared 0 bases from V and 0 bases from J, leaving 7 bases between. This CDR3 is 15 amino acids long. Germline V gene data show CDR1 as LGHDT and CDR2 as YNNKEL (reference sequence). CDR3 nucleotide sequence: TGTGCCAGCAGCCAAGATCCCCACAGCACAGATACGCAGTATTTT. It translates to CASSQDPHSTDTQYF.

V gene TRBV29-1 combines with J gene TRBJ2-3, with 10 bases that match TRBD1. The germline gives CDR1 SQVTM, CDR2 ANQGSEA. Germline trimming cut 1 base from V and 2 bases from J; bases unmatched to any gene: 6. The CDR3 length is 16 residues. The CDR3 region has the DNA TGCAGCGTTGAAGGCCGGGACAGGGGTCACACAGATACGCAGTATTTT. Translation gives CSVEGRDRGHTDTQYF.

There are many counts of this clonotype. The CDR3 here is CASKFQAGGYGYTF. CDR3 bases: TGTGCCAGCAAGTTCCAGGCAGGAGGGTATGGCTACACCTTC. This chain uses TRBV2 with TRBJ1-2; D ambiguous. Germline V gene data show CDR1 as SNHLY and CDR2 as FYNNEI. The CDR3 covers 14 residues. Deletions cut 7 bases from V and 5 bases from J, with 17 bases between.